This T cell receptor beta chain was recovered during a study of blood T cells in healthy people across ages. Primed by a sample-barcoded 5' primer and a J-beta primer mix, a second PCR proceeded for 7 to 11 cycles. TCRdb fed the 5' RACE reads into MiXCR, producing one record per CDR3 protein. Of about 1,500,000 distinct CDR3 sequences in the sample, roughly 40% were seen once. Per the germline V gene, CDR1 is SEHNR and CDR2 is FQNEAQ (reference sequence). This CDR3 contains 15 residues. Trimming cost V 2 bases and J 6 bases; bases outside gene matches: 4. Turning to this clonotype: What it binds is unknown.

Findings and limits, study-wide: It was the long-lived donors that had more naive CD4+ cells and higher diversity than aged donors. Across the age range, TCR beta diversity per million T cells fell in a roughly linear way.

The TCR was taken from a woman under 30 in good health. The sample consisted of blood. This chain joins TRBV7-9 and TRBJ2-1; 10 bases fit TRBD2. In nucleotides, the CDR3 is TGTGCCAGCAGCTTATTGAGCGGGGGGGTCAATGAGCAGTTCTTC. Translating it yields CASSLLSGGVNEQFF.